The 21 T cell receptor beta chains in this list originate from one sample, sequenced in a study of technical replicates of blood from several donors. Some clones are missing from TCRdb's copy, which holds only in-frame ones; the method was immunoSEQ multiplex PCR. The sample holds under 90,000 clones, just over 90% seen once. The sample consisted of T cells isolated from PBMCs. These receptor sequences come from a human donor in good health.

The chain uses TRBV2 and TRBJ1-2; TRBD1 aligns across 9 bases. J was trimmed by 4 bases and V by 9 bases; bases with no gene match: 3. This CDR3 has 12 amino acids. Germline V lookup: CDR1 SNHLY, CDR2 FYNNEI. The CDR3 sequence is CARQGAGYGYTF. The DNA for the CDR3 is TGTGCCAGACAGGGGGCTGGCTATGGCTACACCTTC.

The rearrangement links TRBV15 to TRBJ2-6, with D tentatively TRBD1 (6 bases). The ends were cut back, 7 bases at V and 2 bases at J, with 12 bases in the middle. The CDR3 is 15 amino acids. Germline loops: CDR1 LNHNV, CDR2 YYDKDF (reference sequence). Here the CDR3 reads CATNTGTPGANVLTF. DNA of the CDR3: TGTGCCACCAACACCGGGACACCTGGGGCCAACGTCCTGACTTTC.

The chain is built from TRBV11-3 and TRBJ2-1; 12 positions agree with TRBD1. CDR3 length: 15 residues. V was pared by 3 bases and J by 6 bases, with 3 bases of the junction left unmatched. Germline V lookup: CDR1 SGHNT, CDR2 YENEEA. In DNA form, the CDR3 reads TGTGCCAGCAGCTTGGGACAGGGGGCCGGCAATGAGCAGTTCTTC. Translating gives CASSLGQGAGNEQFF.

The chain recombines TRBV27 with TRBJ2-2; 8 positions agree with TRBD1. This CDR3 has 19 residues. Germline V gives CDR1 MNHEY, CDR2 SMNVEV (reference sequence). Trimming at V came to 6 bases and at J to 6 bases, leaving 21 bases not matched to a gene. The CDR3 sequence is CASRHDRGDSVSAAGELFF. CDR3 coding DNA: TGTGCCAGCAGGCACGACAGGGGAGATAGCGTGTCGGCGGCCGGGGAGCTGTTTTTT.

The rearrangement uses TRBV28 and TRBJ1-2, with 7 nucleotides matching TRBD1. The CDR3 is made up of 13 amino acids. V was pared by 7 bases and J by 4 bases, with 6 bases of the junction left unmatched. Germline values: CDR1 MDHEN, CDR2 SYDVKM. CDR3 in amino acids: CASTSGQLYGYTF. The CDR3 region has the DNA TGTGCCAGCACCTCGGGACAGCTCTATGGCTACACCTTC.

This clone has just a few counts. The chain couples TRBV2 to TRBJ2-7; D is possibly TRBD2 (6 bases). This CDR3 is built from 15 residues. V lost 2 bases and J 7 bases, leaving 18 bases between the germline ends. Per germline, CDR1 SNHLY and CDR2 FYNNEI. As DNA, the CDR3 is TGTGCCAGCAGTGAATGGTCAGGCGGTGGGGGGGAGCAGTACTTC. Its translation is CASSEWSGGGGEQYF.

Comment on this clone: In the same sample, other DNA sequences code for this CDR3. This rearrangement joins TRBV18 to TRBJ2-5; 12 bases are a match to TRBD2. Losses at the gene ends were 3 bases for V and 1 base for J; bases not matched to a gene: 0. Germline CDR1 reads KGHSH; CDR2 reads LQKENI. The CDR3 contains 15 residues. The CDR3 DNA follows: TGTGCCAGCTCACCGGGACTAGCGGGCCAAGAGACCCAGTACTTC. This sequence encodes CASSPGLAGQETQYF.

This clone was seen a few times. The chain links TRBV27 to TRBJ2-1, with 9 nucleotides matching TRBD2. With 2 bases clipped from V and 5 bases from J, the junction kept 7 bases outside the gene matches. The germline CDR1 and CDR2 sequences are MNHEY and SMNVEV (reference sequence). This CDR3 comprises 16 residues. The CDR3 sequence: CASSLVSAGGHNEQFF. CDR3 DNA: TGTGCCAGCAGTTTAGTTTCCGCGGGAGGGCACAATGAGCAGTTCTTC.

The rearrangement joins TRBV7-9 to TRBJ1-2; 7 bases fit TRBD1. This CDR3 has 18 residues. Trimming removed 5 bases from V and 6 bases from J; junction bases left unmatched: 21. Germline loops: CDR1 SEHNR, CDR2 FQNEAQ (reference sequence). CDR3 nucleotide sequence: TGTGCCAGCAGCCACATCGGGCTGCCGGAGGGGGCAGGGGATGGCTACACCTTC. Translation: CASSHIGLPEGAGDGYTF.

The CDR3 reads CASSGEGPTTIEQYF. The CDR3 DNA reads as TGTGCCAGCTCAGGGGAGGGACCCACGACGATCGAGCAGTACTTC. V usage is TRBV18 and J usage is TRBJ2-7, with 7 positions matching TRBD2. CDR1 and CDR2 (germline): KGHSH, LQKENI. The CDR3 runs to 15 residues. With 5 bases clipped from V and 6 bases from J, the junction kept 13 bases outside the gene matches.

V and J are TRBV4-1 and TRBJ2-2, with 8 bases matching TRBD1. V shed 8 bases and J 3 bases; nucleotides not matched to a gene: 20. The CDR3 runs 19 residues. CDR1 and CDR2 from the germline V gene are MGHRA and YSYEKL. The CDR3 here is CASRGRDRLFTSDTGELFF. As DNA, the CDR3 is TGCGCCAGCCGGGGCCGGGACAGGCTATTTACGTCGGACACCGGGGAGCTGTTTTTT.

The chain couples TRBV9 to TRBJ2-5; tentatively, D is TRBD2 (5 bases). Trimming removed 0 bases from V and 5 bases from J, with 11 bases in between. This CDR3 contains 14 residues. Germline loops: CDR1 SGDLS, CDR2 YYNGEE. CDR3 sequence reads: CASSVVPGWETQYF. CDR3 nucleotide sequence: TGTGCCAGCAGCGTAGTTCCGGGATGGGAGACCCAGTACTTC.

The DNA for the CDR3 is TGTGCCAGCAGTCGACAGGCAAGCAATCAGCCCCAGCATTTT. As protein: CASSRQASNQPQHF. The chain joins TRBV6-6 to TRBJ1-5, with D possibly matching TRBD1 (6 bases). Germline assignment: CDR1 MNHNY and CDR2 SVGAGI (reference sequence). The V end was cut by 5 bases, the J end by 1 base, with 9 bases between. This CDR3 has 14 residues.

The chain uses TRBV10-3 and TRBJ2-3, with D perhaps matching TRBD2 (5 bases). V lost 10 bases to trimming and J lost 2 bases, with 16 bases between them. Germline assignment: CDR1 ENHRY and CDR2 SYGVKD. The CDR3 is 14 amino acids. The CDR3 here is CATSLTKNTDTQYF. The CDR3 region has the DNA TGTGCCACCTCGCTGACTAAGAACACAGATACGCAGTATTTT.

V is TRBV5-1 and J is TRBJ1-1, with D perhaps TRBD1 (5 bases). Germline CDR1 and CDR2: SGHRS and YFSETQ. Trimming took 4 bases from V and 0 from J, leaving 16 bases between them. The CDR3 loop spans 16 amino acids. The chain's CDR3 is CASSMGRRGLNTEAFF. The CDR3 nucleotides are TGCGCCAGCAGCATGGGACGTAGGGGCCTGAACACTGAAGCTTTCTTT. The variable domain in full, completed from reference TRBV5-1 and TRBJ1-1, reads KAGVTQTPRYLIKTRGQQVTLSCSPISGHRSVSWYQQTPGQGLQFLFEYFSETQRNKGNFPGRFSGRQFSNSRSEMNVSTLELGDSALYLCASSMGRRGLNTEAFFGQGTRLTVV.

The chain uses TRBV10-3 and TRBJ1-1; 9 bases map to TRBD1. This CDR3 has 13 amino acids. The junction had 0 bases not matched to a gene; V was cut back by 6 bases and J by 1 base. Germline CDR1 ENHRY, CDR2 SYGVKD. The CDR3 region has the DNA TGTGCCATCAGGGGACAGGGGAACACTGAAGCTTTCTTT. Amino acids: CAIRGQGNTEAFF.

The V and J genes are TRBV19 and TRBJ1-3; D ambiguous. V lost 3 bases to trimming and J lost 4 bases, with 10 bases between them. The CDR3 totals 14 residues. The germline V gene has CDR1 LNHDA and CDR2 SQIVND (reference sequence). The CDR3 sequence: CASSIAGFGNTIYF. DNA of the CDR3: TGTGCCAGTAGTATTGCAGGTTTCGGAAACACCATATATTTT. Full variable domain (rest looked up from reference TRBV19 and TRBJ1-3): DGGITQSPKYLFRKEGQNVTLSCEQNLNHDAMYWYRQDPGQGLRLIYYSQIVNDFQKGDIAEGYSVSREKKESFPLTVTSAQKNPTAFYLCASSIAGFGNTIYFGEGSWLTVV.

The chain combines TRBV28 with TRBJ1-2; 9 nucleotides agree with TRBD1. CDR1 and CDR2 from the germline V gene are MDHEN and SYDVKM. V trimming: 2 bases; J trimming: 2 bases; junction bases outside the gene matches: 9. CDR3 length: 17 amino acids. The CDR3, as DNA: TGTGCCAGCAGTTTAGGGCTACAGGGGGCGCAGAACTATGGCTACACCTTC. It specifies CASSLGLQGAQNYGYTF.

The rearrangement joins TRBV5-4 to TRBJ1-2; D is ambiguous. The CDR3 runs 13 residues. Germline CDR1 and CDR2: SGHNT and YYREEE (reference sequence). V was cut by 6 bases and J by 8 bases, with 17 bases left in between. DNA of the CDR3: TGTGCCAGCACCCTCCAGGCCACGAAGGGCTACACCTTC. This codes for CASTLQATKGYTF. Full variable domain (missing parts from reference TRBV5-4 and TRBJ1-2): ETGVTQSPTHLIKTRGQQVTLRCSSQSGHNTVSWYQQALGQGPQFIFQYYREEENGRGNFPPRFSGLQFPNYSSELNVNALELDDSALYLCASTLQATKGYTFGSGTRLTVV.

The chain uses TRBV10-3 and TRBJ2-6; 10 nucleotides match TRBD1. This CDR3 is built from 17 residues. From germline, CDR1 is ENHRY and CDR2 SYGVKD. V dropped 7 bases and J dropped 2; count of bases not matched to a gene: 8. In DNA, the CDR3 is TGTGCCATCACCCCCGGGACAGGGGTTGCTGGGGCCAACGTCCTGACTTTC. Residues: CAITPGTGVAGANVLTF.

The gene calls are TRBV6-5 and TRBJ1-2, with D possibly being TRBD1 (5 bases). Germline assignment: CDR1 MNHEY and CDR2 SVGAGI. Trimming took off 9 bases at V and 4 bases at J, with 18 bases between the two ends. The CDR3 contains 14 residues. Here the CDR3 DNA reads TGTGCCAGTACGAGGCAGGGCGGTTTCTATGGCTACACCTTC. Encoded protein: CASTRQGGFYGYTF.